The rows below give T cell receptor beta chains drawn from one sample of a study of pediatric ulcerative colitis. The repertoire was sequenced with immunoSEQ multiplex PCR; TCRdb's copy has only in-frame clones and lacks some. Of tens of thousands of clones in the sample, just over 75% were seen once. The sequenced sample consisted of blood. Source of these receptors: a boy between 10 and 17 years old with moderate ulcerative colitis. Both conserved end residues are part of each CDR3. The D gene is left open where the match is weak. Only some rows state a clone size, as once, few, many or a class for expanded clones.

clone_size,d_call,j_call,v_call,cdr3_nt,cdr3_aa
NA,NA,TRBJ2-1,TRBV27,TGTGCCAGCTCCCTCCGCCTTGGGAATGAGCAGTTCTTC,CASSLRLGNEQFF
once,NA,TRBJ1-3,TRBV7-6,TGTGCCAGCAGCGCCCCACAGGGACCCTCTCTTTTT,CASSAPQGPSLF
NA,NA,TRBJ2-6,TRBV19,TGTGCCAGTAGCTGGAGAGGCTCTGGGGCCAACGTCCTGACTTTC,CASSWRGSGANVLTF
NA,NA,TRBJ1-5,TRBV5-4,TGTGCCAGCAGCTCAGGGGTCGTGGATCAGCCCCAGCATTTT,CASSSGVVDQPQHF
NA,TRBD2,TRBJ2-5,TRBV5-1,TGCGCCAGCTCCTATAGCGGGGGCAGCGGGGCCCAGTACTTC,CASSYSGGSGAQYF
NA,NA,TRBJ2-7,TRBV14,TGTGCCAGCAGCCAAGGTCCAGGTCTCTCCTACGAGCAGTACTTC,CASSQGPGLSYEQYF
NA,NA,TRBJ2-7,TRBV25-1,TGTGCCAGCAGTAGGAGGGGTTTAGCTTACGAGCAGTACTTC,CASSRRGLAYEQYF
few,NA,TRBJ2-7,TRBV27,TGTGCCAGCAGTGTATATATAAACTACGAGCAGTACTTC,CASSVYINYEQYF
NA,TRBD2,TRBJ2-2,TRBV5-1,TGCGCCAGCAGCTTGGCCGGACTAGCGGGGGGCGGTACCGGGGAGCTGTTTTTT,CASSLAGLAGGGTGELFF
once,TRBD1,TRBJ2-2,TRBV18,TGTGCCAGCTCATCGCAGGGGGCGGACACCGGGGAGCTGTTTTTT,CASSSQGADTGELFF
NA,NA,TRBJ1-1,TRBV20-1,TGCAGTGCTAGGGCGGGGCCAGAAGCTTTCTTT,CSARAGPEAFF
NA,TRBD1,TRBJ1-1,TRBV5-4,TGTGCCAGCAGCTTGCCCGCGACAGGGCTTCTCACTGAAGCTTTCTTT,CASSLPATGLLTEAFF
NA,NA,TRBJ1-2,TRBV18,TGTGCCAGCTCACCATCGAAAGAGACTTATGGCTACACCTTC,CASSPSKETYGYTF
NA,NA,TRBJ2-7,TRBV18,TGTGCCAGCTCACCACCGGGACCTGGGGCCTACGAGCAGTACTTC,CASSPPGPGAYEQYF
NA,NA,TRBJ2-3,TRBV10-3,TGTGCCATCAGTGTTTTGCGGGAAGGAGATACGCAGTATTTT,CAISVLREGDTQYF
NA,NA,TRBJ2-7,TRBV5-6,TGTGCCAGCAGCTTGGGGGCCCCGACCTACGAGCAGTACTTC,CASSLGAPTYEQYF